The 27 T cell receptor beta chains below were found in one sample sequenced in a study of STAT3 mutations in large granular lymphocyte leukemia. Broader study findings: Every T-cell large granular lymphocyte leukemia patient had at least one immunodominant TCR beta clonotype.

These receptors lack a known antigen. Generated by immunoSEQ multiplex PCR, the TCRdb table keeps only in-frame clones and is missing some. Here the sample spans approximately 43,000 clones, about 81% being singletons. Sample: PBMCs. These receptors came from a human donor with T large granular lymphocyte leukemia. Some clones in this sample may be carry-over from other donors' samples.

CDR3 DNA: TGTGCCAGCAGCCAAGATCTTCGGTCGCCCCTCCACTTT. This sequence encodes CASSQDLRSPLHF. The rearrangement joins TRBV14 to TRBJ1-6; no definite D call. V was pared by 0 bases and J by 13 bases, with 10 bases between. This CDR3 region has 13 residues. Germline V gene data show CDR1 as SGHDN and CDR2 as FVKESK.

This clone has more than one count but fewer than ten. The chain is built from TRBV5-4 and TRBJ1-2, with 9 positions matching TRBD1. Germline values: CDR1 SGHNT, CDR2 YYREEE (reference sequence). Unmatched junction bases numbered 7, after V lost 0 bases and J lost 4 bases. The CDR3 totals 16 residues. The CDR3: CASSLEGQGASYGYTF. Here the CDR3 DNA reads TGTGCCAGCAGCTTGGAGGGACAGGGAGCCTCCTATGGCTACACCTTC.

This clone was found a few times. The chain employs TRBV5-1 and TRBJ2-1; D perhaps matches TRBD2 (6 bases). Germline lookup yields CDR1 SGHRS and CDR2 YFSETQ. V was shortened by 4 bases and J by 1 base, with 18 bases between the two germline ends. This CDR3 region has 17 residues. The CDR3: CASSPTPRGHSYNEQFF. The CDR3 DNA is TGCGCCAGCAGCCCGACACCGCGGGGCCATTCCTACAATGAGCAGTTCTTC. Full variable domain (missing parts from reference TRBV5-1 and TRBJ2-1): KAGVTQTPRYLIKTRGQQVTLSCSPISGHRSVSWYQQTPGQGLQFLFEYFSETQRNKGNFPGRFSGRQFSNSRSEMNVSTLELGDSALYLCASSPTPRGHSYNEQFFGPGTRLTVL.

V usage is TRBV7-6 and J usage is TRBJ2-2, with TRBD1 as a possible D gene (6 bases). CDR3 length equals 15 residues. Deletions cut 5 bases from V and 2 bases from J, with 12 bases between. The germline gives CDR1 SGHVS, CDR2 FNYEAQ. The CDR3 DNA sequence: TGTGCCAGCAGCCCTGACAGGACTAACACCGGGGAGCTGTTTTTT. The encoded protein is CASSPDRTNTGELFF.

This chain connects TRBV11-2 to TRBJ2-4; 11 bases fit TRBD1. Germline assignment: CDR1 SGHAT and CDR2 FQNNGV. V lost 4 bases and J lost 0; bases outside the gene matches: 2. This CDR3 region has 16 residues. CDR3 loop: CASSSGQGVAKNIQYF. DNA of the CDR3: TGTGCCAGCAGCTCGGGACAGGGGGTAGCCAAAAACATTCAGTACTTC.

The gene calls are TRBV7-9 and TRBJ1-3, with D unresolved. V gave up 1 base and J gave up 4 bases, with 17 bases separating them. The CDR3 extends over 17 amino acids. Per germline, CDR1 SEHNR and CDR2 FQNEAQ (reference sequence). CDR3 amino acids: CASSLDRRPASGNTIYF. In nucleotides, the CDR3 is TGTGCCAGCAGCTTAGATCGACGCCCCGCTAGCGGAAACACCATATATTTT.

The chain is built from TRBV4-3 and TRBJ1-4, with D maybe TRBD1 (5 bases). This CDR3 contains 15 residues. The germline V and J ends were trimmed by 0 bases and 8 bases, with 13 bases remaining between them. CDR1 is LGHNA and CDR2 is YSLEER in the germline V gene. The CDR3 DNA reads TGCGCCAGCAGCCAAGATTGGGGGGGTAGCGAAAAACTGTTTTTT. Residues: CASSQDWGGSEKLFF.

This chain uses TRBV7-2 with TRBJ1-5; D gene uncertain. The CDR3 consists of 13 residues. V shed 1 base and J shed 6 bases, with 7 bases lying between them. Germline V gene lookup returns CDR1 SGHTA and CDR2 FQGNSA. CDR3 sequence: CASSLVRAQPQHF. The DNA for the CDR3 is TGTGCCAGCAGCTTAGTGAGGGCTCAGCCCCAGCATTTT. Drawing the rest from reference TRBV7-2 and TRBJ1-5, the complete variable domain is GAGVSQSPSNKVTEKGKDVELRCDPISGHTALYWYRQSLGQGLEFLIYFQGNSAPDKSGLPSDRFSAERTGGSVSTLTIQRTQQEDSAVYLCASSLVRAQPQHFGDGTRLSIL.

As DNA, the CDR3 is TGTGCCAGCAGTTACTCGATCGAGCGGGGGTACTACGAGCAGTACTTC. Translating it yields CASSYSIERGYYEQYF. This sequence joins TRBV6-5 and TRBJ2-7; 8 bases are a match to TRBD2. V dropped 0 bases and J dropped 3; count of bases not matched to a gene: 7. The CDR3 is 16 amino acids. Germline V CDR1 and CDR2: MNHEY, SVGAGI.

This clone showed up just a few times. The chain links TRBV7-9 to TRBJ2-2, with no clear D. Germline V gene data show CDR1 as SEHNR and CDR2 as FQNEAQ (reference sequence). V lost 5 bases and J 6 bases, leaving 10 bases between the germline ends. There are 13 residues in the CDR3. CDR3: CASSQLDPGELFF. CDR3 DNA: TGTGCCAGCAGCCAGCTCGACCCCGGGGAGCTGTTTTTT.

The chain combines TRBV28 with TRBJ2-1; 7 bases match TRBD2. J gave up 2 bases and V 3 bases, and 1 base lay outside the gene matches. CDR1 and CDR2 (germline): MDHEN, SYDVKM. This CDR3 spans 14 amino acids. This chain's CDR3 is CASSFGGTYNEQFF. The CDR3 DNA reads TGTGCCAGCAGTTTCGGGGGGACCTACAATGAGCAGTTCTTC.

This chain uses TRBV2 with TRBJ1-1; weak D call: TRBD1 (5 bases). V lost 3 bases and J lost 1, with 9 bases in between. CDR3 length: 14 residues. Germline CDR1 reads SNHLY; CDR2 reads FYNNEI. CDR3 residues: CASSDRVGNTEAFF. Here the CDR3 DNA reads TGTGCCAGCAGTGACAGGGTCGGGAACACTGAAGCTTTCTTT.

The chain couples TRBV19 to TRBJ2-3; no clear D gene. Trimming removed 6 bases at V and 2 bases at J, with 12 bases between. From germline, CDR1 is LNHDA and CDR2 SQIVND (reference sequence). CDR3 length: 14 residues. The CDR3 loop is CASRENGPTDTQYF. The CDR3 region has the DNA TGTGCCAGTAGAGAGAACGGCCCCACAGATACGCAGTATTTT.

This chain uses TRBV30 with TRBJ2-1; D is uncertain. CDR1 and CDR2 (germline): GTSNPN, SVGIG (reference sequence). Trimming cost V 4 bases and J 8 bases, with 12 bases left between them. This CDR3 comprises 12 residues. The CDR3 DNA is TGTGCCTGGACATTGTCTAGGGATGAGCAGTTCTTC. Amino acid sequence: CAWTLSRDEQFF.

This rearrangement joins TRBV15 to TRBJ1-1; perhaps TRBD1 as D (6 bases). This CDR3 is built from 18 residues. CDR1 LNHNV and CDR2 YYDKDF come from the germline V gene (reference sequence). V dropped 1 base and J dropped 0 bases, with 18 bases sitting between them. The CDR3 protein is CATSRVGALTMLNTEAFF. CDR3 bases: TGTGCCACCAGCAGAGTGGGGGCACTGACTATGTTGAACACTGAAGCTTTCTTT.

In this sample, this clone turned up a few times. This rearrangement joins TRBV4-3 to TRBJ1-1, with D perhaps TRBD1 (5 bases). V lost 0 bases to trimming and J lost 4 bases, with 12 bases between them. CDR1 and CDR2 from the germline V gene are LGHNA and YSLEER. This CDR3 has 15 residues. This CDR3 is CASSQELGGSTEAFF. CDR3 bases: TGCGCCAGCAGCCAAGAACTCGGGGGGAGCACTGAAGCTTTCTTT.

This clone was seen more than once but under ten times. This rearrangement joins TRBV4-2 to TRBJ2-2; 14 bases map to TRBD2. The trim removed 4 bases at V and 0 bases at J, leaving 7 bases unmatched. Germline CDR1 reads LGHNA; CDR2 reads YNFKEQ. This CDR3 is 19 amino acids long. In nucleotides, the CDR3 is TGTGCCAGCAGCCCGGGACTAGCGGGGGCTATAGCGAACACCGGGGAGCTGTTTTTT. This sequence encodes CASSPGLAGAIANTGELFF.

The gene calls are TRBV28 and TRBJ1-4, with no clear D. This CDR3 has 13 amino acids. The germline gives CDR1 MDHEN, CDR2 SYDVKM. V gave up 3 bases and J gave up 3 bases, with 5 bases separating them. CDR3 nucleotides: TGTGCCAGCAGTTTCAGACCTAATGAAAAACTGTTTTTT. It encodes CASSFRPNEKLFF.

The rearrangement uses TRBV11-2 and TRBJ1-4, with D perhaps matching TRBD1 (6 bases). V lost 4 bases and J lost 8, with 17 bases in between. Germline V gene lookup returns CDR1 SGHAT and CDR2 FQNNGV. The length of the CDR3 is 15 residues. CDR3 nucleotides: TGTGCCAGCAGCTCTAACGGGGGGCGTACGGAAAAACTGTTTTTT. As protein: CASSSNGGRTEKLFF. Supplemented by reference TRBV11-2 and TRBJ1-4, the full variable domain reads EAGVAQSPRYKIIEKRQSVAFWCNPISGHATLYWYQQILGQGPKLLIQFQNNGVVDDSQLPKDRFSAERLKGVDSTLKIQPAKLEDSAVYLCASSSNGGRTEKLFFGSGTQLSVL.

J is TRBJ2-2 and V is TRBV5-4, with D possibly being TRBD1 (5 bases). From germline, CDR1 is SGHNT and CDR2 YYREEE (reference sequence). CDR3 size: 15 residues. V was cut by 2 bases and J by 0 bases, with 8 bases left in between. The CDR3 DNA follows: TGTGCCAGCAGCTTCGACAGACCGAACACCGGGGAGCTGTTTTTT. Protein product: CASSFDRPNTGELFF.

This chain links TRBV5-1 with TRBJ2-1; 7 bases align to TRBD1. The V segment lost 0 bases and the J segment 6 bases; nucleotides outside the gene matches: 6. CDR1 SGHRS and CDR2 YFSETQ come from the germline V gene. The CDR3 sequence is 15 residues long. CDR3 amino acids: CASSLGQGVGNEQFF. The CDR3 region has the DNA TGCGCCAGCAGCTTGGGGCAGGGGGTGGGCAATGAGCAGTTCTTC.

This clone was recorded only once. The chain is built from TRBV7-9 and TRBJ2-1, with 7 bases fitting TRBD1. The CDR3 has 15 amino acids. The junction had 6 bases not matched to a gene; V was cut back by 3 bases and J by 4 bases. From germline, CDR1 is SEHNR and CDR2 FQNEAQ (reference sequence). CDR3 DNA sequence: TGTGCCAGCAGCTTGGGGGACAGATTTTACAATGAGCAGTTCTTC. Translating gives CASSLGDRFYNEQFF.

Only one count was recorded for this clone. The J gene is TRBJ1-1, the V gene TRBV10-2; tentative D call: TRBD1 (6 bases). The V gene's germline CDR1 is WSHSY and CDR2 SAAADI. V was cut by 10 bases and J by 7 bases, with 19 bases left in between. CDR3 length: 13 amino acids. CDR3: CAILREGGNEAFF. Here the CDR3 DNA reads TGCGCCATCCTCAGGGAAGGGGGGAATGAAGCTTTCTTT.

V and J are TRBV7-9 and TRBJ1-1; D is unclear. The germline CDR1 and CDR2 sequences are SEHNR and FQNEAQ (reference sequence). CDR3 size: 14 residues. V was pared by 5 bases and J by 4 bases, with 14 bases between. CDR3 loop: CASSGPESGTEAFF. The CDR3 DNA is TGTGCCAGCAGCGGCCCCGAATCAGGCACTGAAGCTTTCTTT.

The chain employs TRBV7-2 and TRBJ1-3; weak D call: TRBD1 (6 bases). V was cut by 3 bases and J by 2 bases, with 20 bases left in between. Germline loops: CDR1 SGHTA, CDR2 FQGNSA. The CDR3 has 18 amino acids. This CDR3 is CASSFEPQGTLAGNTIYF. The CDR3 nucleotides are TGTGCCAGCAGCTTTGAACCCCAGGGGACTCTAGCTGGAAACACCATATATTTT. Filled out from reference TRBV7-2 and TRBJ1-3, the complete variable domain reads GAGVSQSPSNKVTEKGKDVELRCDPISGHTALYWYRQSLGQGLEFLIYFQGNSAPDKSGLPSDRFSAERTGGSVSTLTIQRTQQEDSAVYLCASSFEPQGTLAGNTIYFGEGSWLTVV.

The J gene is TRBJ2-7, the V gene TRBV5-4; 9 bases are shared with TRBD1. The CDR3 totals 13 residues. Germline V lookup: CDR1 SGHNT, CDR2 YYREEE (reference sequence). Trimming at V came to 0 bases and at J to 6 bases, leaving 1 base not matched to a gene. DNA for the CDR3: TGTGCCAGCAGCTTGGGACAGGGGGTCGAGCAGTACGTC. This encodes CASSLGQGVEQYV.

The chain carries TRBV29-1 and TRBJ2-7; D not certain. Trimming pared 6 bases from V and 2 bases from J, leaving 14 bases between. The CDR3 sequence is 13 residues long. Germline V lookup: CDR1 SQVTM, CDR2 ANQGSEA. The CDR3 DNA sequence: TGCAGCGTGATAGACACCAGCACCTACGAGCAGTACTTC. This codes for CSVIDTSTYEQYF.